The text below deals with one T cell receptor (beta chain). This sample is drawn from a study of shared clonotypes between healthy human individuals. TCRdb keeps only in-frame clones here, not all; method: immunoSEQ multiplex PCR. The sample lists around 1.6 million clones, 98% occurring once. This TCR was sampled from a man under 40 in good health. The material sequenced was naive CD4+ T cells sorted from blood. Subset here: CD45RA+ positively selected.

CDR3 in DNA: TGTGCCAGCAGCTTGTCTGAGACCGGGGAGCTGTTTTTT. Translation gives CASSLSETGELFF. The chain is built from TRBV5-4 and TRBJ2-2, with D unclear. V lost 1 base, J lost 5 bases, and 6 bases lay in between. The CDR3 is made up of 13 amino acids. Germline loops: CDR1 SGHNT, CDR2 YYREEE (reference sequence).